These 4 T cell receptor beta chains came from one sample sequenced in a study of blood T cell repertoires in COVID-19. Using immunoSEQ multiplex PCR, the repertoire was profiled, and TCRdb retains in-frame clones only, with some absent. The sample has 180,000 or so clones; roughly 87% are singletons. The specimen sequenced was PBMCs or T cells enriched from blood (not recorded which). The receptors derive from a woman in her 40s with acute COVID-19.

The CDR3 DNA reads TGTGCCAGCAGCCAGGGCGCCCAGGGGCAGTTCTTC. The encoded protein is CASSQGAQGQFF. The rearrangement joins TRBV3-1 (or the pseudogene TRBV3-2) to TRBJ2-1; TRBD1 is a possible D gene (5 bases). The CDR3 extends over 12 amino acids. V shed 3 bases and J shed 12 bases, with 12 bases lying between them. Germline V gives CDR1 LGHDT, CDR2 YNNKEL (reference sequence).

The rearrangement joins TRBV11-2 to TRBJ2-7; D gene uncertain. V lost 0 bases and J lost 4, with 7 bases in between. The CDR3 spans 13 residues. Germline V gene sequence: CDR1 SGHAT, CDR2 FQNNGV. Here the CDR3 reads CASSLDLVYEQYF. The CDR3 DNA sequence: TGTGCCAGCAGCTTAGACCTCGTATACGAGCAGTACTTC.

The chain carries TRBV25-1 and TRBJ2-5, with 10 bases aligning to TRBD2. J lost 5 bases, V lost 2 bases, and 5 bases had no gene match. Germline V gives CDR1 MGHDK, CDR2 SYGVNS. The CDR3 consists of 15 residues. CDR3 nucleotides: TGTGCCAGCAGTGAAGTACCTAGCGGGAGCGAGACCCAGTACTTC. It is translated as CASSEVPSGSETQYF.

This chain's CDR3 is CASSQVLGTGLYEQYF. The CDR3 nucleotides read TGTGCCAGCAGCCAAGTTTTAGGGACAGGGCTCTACGAGCAGTACTTC. The chain links TRBV3-1 (or the pseudogene TRBV3-2) to TRBJ2-7, with 9 bases lining up with TRBD1. Germline CDR1 and CDR2: LGHDT and YNNKEL (reference sequence). Trimming took 1 base from V and 3 from J; bases not matched to a gene: 7. The CDR3 is 16 residues long.